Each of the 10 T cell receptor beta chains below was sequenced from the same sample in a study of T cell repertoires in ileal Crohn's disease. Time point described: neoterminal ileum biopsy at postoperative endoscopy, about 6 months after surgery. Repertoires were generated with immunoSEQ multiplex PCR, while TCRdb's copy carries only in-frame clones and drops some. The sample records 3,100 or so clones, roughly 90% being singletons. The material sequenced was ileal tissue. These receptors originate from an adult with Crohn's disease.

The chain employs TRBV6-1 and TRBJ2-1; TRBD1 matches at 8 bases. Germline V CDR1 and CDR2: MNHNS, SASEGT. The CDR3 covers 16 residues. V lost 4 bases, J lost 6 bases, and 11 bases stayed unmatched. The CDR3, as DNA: TGTGCCAGCAGTGGTGCTTTCGGACAGGGAGGCAATGAGCAGTTCTTC. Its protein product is CASSGAFGQGGNEQFF.

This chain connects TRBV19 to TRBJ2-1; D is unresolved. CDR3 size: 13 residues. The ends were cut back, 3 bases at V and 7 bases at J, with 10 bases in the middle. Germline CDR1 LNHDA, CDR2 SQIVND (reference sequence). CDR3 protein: CASSMGVTNEQFF. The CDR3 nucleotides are TGTGCCAGTAGTATGGGTGTTACGAATGAGCAGTTCTTC.

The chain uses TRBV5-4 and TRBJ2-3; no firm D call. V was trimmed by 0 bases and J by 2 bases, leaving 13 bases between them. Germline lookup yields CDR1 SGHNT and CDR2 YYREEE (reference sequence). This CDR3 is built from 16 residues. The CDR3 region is CASSLEGSVNTDTQYF. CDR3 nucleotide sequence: TGTGCCAGCAGCTTGGAAGGCAGCGTTAACACAGATACGCAGTATTTT.

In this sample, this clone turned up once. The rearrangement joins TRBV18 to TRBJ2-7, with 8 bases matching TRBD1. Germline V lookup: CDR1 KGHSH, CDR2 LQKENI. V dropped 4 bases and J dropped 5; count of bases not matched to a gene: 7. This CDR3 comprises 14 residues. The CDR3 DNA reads TGTGCCAGCTCACGGACAGGGTCATCCGACGAGCAGTACTTC. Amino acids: CASSRTGSSDEQYF.

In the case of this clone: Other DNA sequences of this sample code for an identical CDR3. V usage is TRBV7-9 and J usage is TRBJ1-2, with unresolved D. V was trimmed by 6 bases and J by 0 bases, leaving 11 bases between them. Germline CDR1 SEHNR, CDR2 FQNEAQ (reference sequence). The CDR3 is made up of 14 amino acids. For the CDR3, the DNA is TGTGCCAGCAGTTCCTCCGGGACTAACTATGGCTACACCTTC. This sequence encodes CASSSSGTNYGYTF.

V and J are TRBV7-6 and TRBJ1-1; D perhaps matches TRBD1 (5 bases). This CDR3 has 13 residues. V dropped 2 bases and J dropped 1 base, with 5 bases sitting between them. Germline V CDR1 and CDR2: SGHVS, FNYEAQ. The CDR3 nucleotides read TGTGCCAGCAGCTTACAGGGGAACACTGAAGCTTTCTTT. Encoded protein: CASSLQGNTEAFF.

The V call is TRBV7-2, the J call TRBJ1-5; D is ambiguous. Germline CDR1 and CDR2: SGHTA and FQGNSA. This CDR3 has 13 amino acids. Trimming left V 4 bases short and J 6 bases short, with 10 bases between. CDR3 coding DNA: TGTGCCAGCAGCTCCCTGGCAGGTCAGCCCCAGCATTTT. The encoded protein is CASSSLAGQPQHF.

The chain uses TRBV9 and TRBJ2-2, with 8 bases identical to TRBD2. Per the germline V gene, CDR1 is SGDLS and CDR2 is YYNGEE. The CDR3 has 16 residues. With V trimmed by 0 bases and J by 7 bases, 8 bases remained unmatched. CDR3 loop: CASSVGGSGAVGELFF. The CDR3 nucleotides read TGTGCCAGCAGCGTAGGGGGTAGCGGGGCGGTCGGGGAGCTGTTTTTT.

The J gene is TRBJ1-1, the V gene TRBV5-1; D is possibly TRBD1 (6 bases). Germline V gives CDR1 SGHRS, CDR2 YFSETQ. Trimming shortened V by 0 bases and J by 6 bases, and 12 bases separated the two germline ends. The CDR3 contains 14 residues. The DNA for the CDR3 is TGCGCCAGCAGCTTGGTTTGGGGGGCGGCTGAAGCTTTCTTT. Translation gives CASSLVWGAAEAFF.

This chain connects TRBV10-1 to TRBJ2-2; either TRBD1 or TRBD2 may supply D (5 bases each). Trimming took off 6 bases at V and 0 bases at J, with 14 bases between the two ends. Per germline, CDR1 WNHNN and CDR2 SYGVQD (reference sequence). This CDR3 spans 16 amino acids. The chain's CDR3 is CASSEGTDSNTGELFF. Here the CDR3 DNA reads TGCGCCAGCAGCGAGGGGACGGACTCGAACACCGGGGAGCTGTTTTTT.